The 22 T cell receptor beta chains reported below all come from one sample, sequenced in a study of blood T cell repertoires in COVID-19. Method: immunoSEQ multiplex PCR; TCRdb's copy keeps in-frame clones and lacks some. This table has hundreds of thousands of clones, about 90% appearing once. Input material: PBMCs or T cells enriched from blood (not recorded which). These receptors all come from a man aged 35-49 years in a cohort exposed to, infected with or recovered from COVID-19 (not recorded which).

V usage is TRBV6-5 and J usage is TRBJ2-5; 8 positions match TRBD1. V was pared by 8 bases and J by 4 bases, with 9 bases of the junction left unmatched. CDR1 MNHEY and CDR2 SVGAGI come from the germline V gene. This CDR3 contains 14 residues. CDR3 amino acids: CASAGQGHGETQYF. In DNA form, the CDR3 reads TGTGCCAGCGCAGGACAGGGACATGGAGAGACCCAGTACTTC.

This clone was counted only a few times. The chain carries TRBV9 and TRBJ2-2, with 7 nucleotides matching TRBD2. Looked up from germline, CDR1 is SGDLS and CDR2 is YYNGEE. Losses at the gene ends were 6 bases for V and 4 bases for J; bases not matched to a gene: 12. The CDR3 runs to 16 residues. CDR3 region: CASTGRGLGVTGELFF. The CDR3 coding sequence is TGTGCCAGCACGGGTCGCGGACTAGGGGTCACCGGGGAGCTGTTTTTT.

The V call is TRBV27, the J call TRBJ1-5, with D hard to call. From germline, CDR1 is MNHEY and CDR2 SMNVEV (reference sequence). The CDR3 sequence is 13 residues long. The V and J ends lost 3 bases and 1 base respectively, with 4 bases between them. The CDR3 nucleotides read TGTGCCAGCAGTTTCAGGAGCAATCAGCCCCAGCATTTT. Translation: CASSFRSNQPQHF.

The CDR3 DNA is TGTGCCATCAGTAAAGGACAGGGGAACACCGGGGAGCTGTTTTTT. This sequence encodes CAISKGQGNTGELFF. The J gene is TRBJ2-2, the V gene TRBV10-3; 8 bases align to TRBD1. Germline trimming cut 5 bases from V and 1 base from J; bases unmatched to any gene: 3. Germline assignment: CDR1 ENHRY and CDR2 SYGVKD. This CDR3 is built from 15 residues.

This sequence joins TRBV7-9 and TRBJ2-1; 16 nucleotides align to TRBD2. There are 19 residues in the CDR3. Germline CDR1 reads SEHNR; CDR2 reads FQNEAQ (reference sequence). V was clipped by 3 bases and J by 6 bases; unmatched bases: 11. CDR3 sequence (DNA): TGTGCCAGCAGCTTTGCCGGGACTAGCGGGAGGGCCTTATTCAATGAGCAGTTCTTC. Residues: CASSFAGTSGRALFNEQFF.

The CDR3 bases are TGTGCCAGCAGCCAAGATGTTATGACTGAAGCTTTCTTT. This codes for CASSQDVMTEAFF. The chain couples TRBV14 to TRBJ1-1; D call uncertain. V was shortened by 0 bases and J by 5 bases, with 7 bases between the two germline ends. The CDR3 runs to 13 residues. Germline CDR1 is SGHDN and CDR2 is FVKESK.

The chain joins TRBV27 to TRBJ1-1; 9 bases fit TRBD1. Germline V CDR1 and CDR2: MNHEY, SMNVEV (reference sequence). This CDR3 has 14 residues. After removal of 6 bases from V and 4 bases from J, the junction contained 6 bases not matched to a gene. CDR3 loop: CASSRQGVFTEAFF. CDR3 bases: TGTGCCAGCAGCAGACAGGGGGTTTTCACTGAAGCTTTCTTT.

A single count supports this clone. This sequence joins TRBV7-9 and TRBJ2-5; 8 bases map to TRBD2. This CDR3 contains 15 residues. J lost 0 bases, V lost 2 bases, and 2 bases had no gene match. Germline CDR1 SEHNR, CDR2 FQNEAQ (reference sequence). The CDR3 loop is CASSLTGGYQETQYF. The CDR3 DNA follows: TGTGCCAGCAGCTTAACGGGAGGGTACCAAGAGACCCAGTACTTC.

The V call is TRBV28, the J call TRBJ1-5; D might be TRBD1 (6 bases). Germline loops: CDR1 MDHEN, CDR2 SYDVKM. The CDR3 has 15 amino acids. The ends were cut back, 5 bases at V and 2 bases at J, with 13 bases in the middle. CDR3 in amino acids: CASSPPGGGNQPQHF. The CDR3, as DNA: TGTGCCAGCAGTCCCCCGGGGGGCGGCAATCAGCCCCAGCATTTT.

The J gene is TRBJ1-6, the V gene TRBV7-2, with no clear D. The CDR3 is 15 amino acids. V lost 1 base to trimming and J lost 6 bases, with 10 bases between them. Germline CDR1 reads SGHTA; CDR2 reads FQGNSA. CDR3 nucleotide sequence: TGTGCCAGCAGCTTAGAGGCTTCGGGTAATTCACCCCTCCACTTT. Translated: CASSLEASGNSPLHF. Full variable domain (missing parts from reference TRBV7-2 and TRBJ1-6): GAGVSQSPSNKVTEKGKDVELRCDPISGHTALYWYRQSLGQGLEFLIYFQGNSAPDKSGLPSDRFSAERTGGSVSTLTIQRTQQEDSAVYLCASSLEASGNSPLHFGNGTRLTVT.

A single count supports this clone. The V gene is TRBV3-1 (or the pseudogene TRBV3-2), the J gene TRBJ2-3, with 8 bases aligning to TRBD2. CDR1 is LGHDT, CDR2 YNNKEL, per germline (reference sequence). There are 15 residues in the CDR3. Trimming took 2 bases from V and 0 from J; bases not matched to a gene: 1. CDR3 coding DNA: TGTGCCAGCAGCCAACCGGGAGGGAGCACAGATACGCAGTATTTT. Its protein is CASSQPGGSTDTQYF.

This sequence joins TRBV7-8 and TRBJ1-1, with D hard to call. Trimming took 1 base from V and 3 from J, leaving 12 bases between them. This CDR3 spans 15 amino acids. Germline CDR1 reads SGHVS; CDR2 reads FQNEAQ. CDR3 in amino acids: CASSLVAADYTEAFF. The DNA of the CDR3 is TGTGCCAGCAGCTTAGTAGCAGCCGACTACACTGAAGCTTTCTTT.

As concerns this clone: Other DNA sequences from this sample encode an identical CDR3 as well. This chain uses TRBV11-2 with TRBJ1-6; 9 positions match TRBD1. This CDR3 has 15 residues. J gave up 7 bases and V 1 base, and 2 bases lay outside the gene matches. From germline, CDR1 is SGHAT and CDR2 FQNNGV. The CDR3 reads CASSLVGQGNSPLHF. In DNA, the CDR3 is TGTGCCAGCAGCTTAGTGGGACAGGGCAATTCACCCCTCCACTTT.

This clone was counted a single time. The chain is built from TRBV28 and TRBJ2-1; TRBD2 matches at 10 bases. This CDR3 contains 15 residues. Looked up from germline, CDR1 is MDHEN and CDR2 is SYDVKM. V trimming: 6 bases; J trimming: 7 bases; junction bases outside the gene matches: 9. The CDR3 reads CASRTVAGGYNEQFF. The CDR3 DNA reads TGTGCCAGCAGAACGGTAGCGGGAGGCTATAATGAGCAGTTCTTC.

A single count supports this clone. The V call is TRBV2, the J call TRBJ2-5; 9 bases map to TRBD2. The CDR3 consists of 14 residues. V gave up 4 bases and J gave up 5 bases; unmatched junction bases: 5. Germline V CDR1 and CDR2: SNHLY, FYNNEI. CDR3 amino acids: CASSGGRAGETQYF. In DNA form, the CDR3 reads TGTGCCAGCAGTGGCGGGAGGGCTGGGGAGACCCAGTACTTC.

The chain uses TRBV15 and TRBJ1-5; 7 nucleotides match TRBD1. The CDR3 totals 15 residues. V lost 0 bases to trimming and J lost 6 bases; unmatched junction nucleotides: 5. Germline CDR1 reads LNHNV; CDR2 reads YYDKDF (reference sequence). This CDR3 is CATSRDSRGRQPQHF. In nucleotides, the CDR3 is TGTGCCACCAGCAGAGATAGTAGGGGGCGTCAGCCCCAGCATTTT.

The rearrangement uses TRBV19 and TRBJ2-7; 8 positions agree with TRBD2. From germline, CDR1 is LNHDA and CDR2 SQIVND (reference sequence). The CDR3 length is 17 residues. Germline trimming cut 5 bases from V and 0 bases from J; bases unmatched to any gene: 12. The CDR3: CASSVPGGRSSSYEQYF. CDR3 DNA: TGTGCCAGTAGTGTCCCTGGCGGGAGGTCTTCCTCCTACGAGCAGTACTTC.

The rearrangement uses TRBV27 and TRBJ2-3, with D perhaps TRBD1 (5 bases). CDR1 is MNHEY and CDR2 is SMNVEV in the germline V gene (reference sequence). V lost 9 bases and J 2 bases, leaving 15 bases between the germline ends. This CDR3 is 14 amino acids long. The CDR3 bases are TGTGCCAGTTCCTACGCAGGGAACACAGATACGCAGTATTTT. Translation gives CASSYAGNTDTQYF.

The DNA of the CDR3 is TGTGCCAGCAGCTTAATCGGGAGTGAGAACATCAATGAGCAGTTCTTC. Amino acids: CASSLIGSENINEQFF. The rearrangement links TRBV7-3 to TRBJ2-1; possible D gene TRBD2, 6 bases. Germline V CDR1 and CDR2: SGHTA, FQGTGA. This CDR3 has 16 residues. With 1 base removed from V and 6 bases from J, the gap between germline ends came to 16 bases. Variable domain in full (rest from reference TRBV7-3 and TRBJ2-1): GAGVSQTPSNKVTEKGKYVELRCDPISGHTALYWYRQSLGQGPEFLIYFQGTGAADDSGLPNDRFFAVRPEGSVSTLKIQRTERGDSAVYLCASSLIGSENINEQFFGPGTRLTVL.

This chain links TRBV5-1 with TRBJ2-7, with 8 bases identical to TRBD1. V lost 1 base to trimming and J lost 4 bases; unmatched junction nucleotides: 7. Looked up from germline, CDR1 is SGHRS and CDR2 is YFSETQ. There are 15 residues in the CDR3. Here the CDR3 reads CASSLTTGALYEQYF. CDR3 in DNA: TGCGCCAGCAGCTTGACGACAGGGGCCTTATACGAGCAGTACTTC.

V usage is TRBV6-5 and J usage is TRBJ2-7; 10 nucleotides agree with TRBD2. V gave up 6 bases and J gave up 4 bases; unmatched junction bases: 6. This CDR3 region has 14 residues. Germline V gene sequence: CDR1 MNHEY, CDR2 SVGAGI. For the CDR3, the DNA is TGTGCCAGCAGATCCACTAGCGGGATTTACGAGCAGTACTTC. Encoded protein: CASRSTSGIYEQYF.

J is TRBJ2-3 and V is TRBV5-1; TRBD2 matches at 12 bases. The CDR3 covers 14 residues. The germline gives CDR1 SGHRS, CDR2 YFSETQ. Trimming took 4 bases from V and 10 from J; bases not matched to a gene: 7. This chain's CDR3 is CASSEPTSGSSQYF. The CDR3 DNA is TGCGCCAGCAGCGAACCGACTAGCGGGAGTTCGCAGTATTTT.